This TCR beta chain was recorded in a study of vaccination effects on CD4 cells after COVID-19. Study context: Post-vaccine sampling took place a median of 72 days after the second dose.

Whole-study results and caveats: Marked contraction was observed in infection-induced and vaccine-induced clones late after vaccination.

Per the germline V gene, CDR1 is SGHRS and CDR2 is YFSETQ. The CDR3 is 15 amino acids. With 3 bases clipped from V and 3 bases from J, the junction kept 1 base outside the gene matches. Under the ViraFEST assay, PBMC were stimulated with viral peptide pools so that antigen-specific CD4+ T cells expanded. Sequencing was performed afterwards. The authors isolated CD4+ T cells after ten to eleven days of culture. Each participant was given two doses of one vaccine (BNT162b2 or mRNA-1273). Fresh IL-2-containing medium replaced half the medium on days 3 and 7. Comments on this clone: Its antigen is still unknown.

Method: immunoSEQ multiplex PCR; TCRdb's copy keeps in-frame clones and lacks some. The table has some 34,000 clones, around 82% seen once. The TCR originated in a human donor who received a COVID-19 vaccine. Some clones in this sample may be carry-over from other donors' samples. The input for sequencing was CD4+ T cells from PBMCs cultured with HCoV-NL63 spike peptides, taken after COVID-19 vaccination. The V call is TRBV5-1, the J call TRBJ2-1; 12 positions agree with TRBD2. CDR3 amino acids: CASSWGLAGYNEQFF. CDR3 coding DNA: TGCGCCAGCAGCTGGGGACTAGCGGGCTACAATGAGCAGTTCTTC. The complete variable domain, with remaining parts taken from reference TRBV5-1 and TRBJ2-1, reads KAGVTQTPRYLIKTRGQQVTLSCSPISGHRSVSWYQQTPGQGLQFLFEYFSETQRNKGNFPGRFSGRQFSNSRSEMNVSTLELGDSALYLCASSWGLAGYNEQFFGPGTRLTVL.